Shown below are 27 T cell receptor beta chains from a single sample sequenced in a study of T-cell memory formation after mild COVID-19. A single record per CDR3 protein comes from TCRdb applying MiXCR to the 5' RACE reads. The data contain some 250,000 distinct CDR3 sequences, about 20% of them singletons. The specimen sequenced was PBMCs or a T cell subset sorted from them (not recorded which). These receptors originate from a man between 18 and 35 years old who had mild COVID-19 (a few samples of this study predate the infection). Cell type and time point are not known.

This clonotype showed up just a few times. This rearrangement joins TRBV28 to TRBJ2-7; D possibly uses TRBD1 or TRBD2 (5 bases each). CDR1 MDHEN and CDR2 SYDVKM come from the germline V gene. V was pared by 0 bases and J by 3 bases, with 9 bases between. This CDR3 has 14 residues. Written as DNA, the CDR3 is TGTGCCAGCAGTTTATGGGGGGAAGGCTACGAGCAGTACGTC. Protein sequence: CASSLWGEGYEQYV.

The chain links TRBV24-1 to TRBJ2-6; D call uncertain. Germline V gene lookup returns CDR1 KGHDR and CDR2 SFDVKD. The V end lost 9 bases, the J end lost 4 bases, and 12 bases lay between the germline ends. The CDR3 covers 14 residues. CDR3 sequence reads: CATGPGTGANVLTF. For the CDR3, the DNA is TGTGCCACCGGTCCGGGTACGGGGGCCAACGTCCTGACTTTC.

This clonotype was seen more than once but under ten times. This chain links TRBV4-1 with TRBJ2-5, with 7 bases matching TRBD1. This CDR3 is 15 amino acids long. The germline V gene encodes CDR1 MGHRA and CDR2 YSYEKL. Trimming cost V 3 bases and J 5 bases; bases outside gene matches: 9. CDR3 in amino acids: CASSQQSTGRETQYF. For the CDR3, the DNA is TGCGCCAGCAGCCAGCAATCGACAGGGCGCGAGACCCAGTACTTC.

The chain couples TRBV9 to TRBJ1-2; perhaps TRBD1 as D (5 bases). This CDR3 is built from 13 residues. Trimming shortened V by 0 bases and J by 6 bases, and 9 bases separated the two germline ends. Germline lookup yields CDR1 SGDLS and CDR2 YYNGEE. As DNA, the CDR3 is TGTGCCAGCAGCGTAGTATCAGGGAATGGCTACACCTTC. It encodes CASSVVSGNGYTF.

V and J are TRBV20-1 and TRBJ2-3; 7 bases are shared with TRBD2. The CDR3 totals 15 residues. Germline CDR1 is DFQATT and CDR2 is SNEGSKA (reference sequence). The ends lost 6 bases at V and 1 base at J; junction bases unmatched: 10. The DNA for the CDR3 is TGCAGTGCCACCCGACGCCGGGGGGGCACAGATACGCAGTATTTT. Amino acids: CSATRRRGGTDTQYF.

The V and J genes are TRBV6-6 and TRBJ2-1, with a weak D call TRBD2 (6 bases). The CDR3 contains 15 residues. V was pared by 4 bases and J by 5 bases, with 15 bases between. Per the germline V gene, CDR1 is MNHNY and CDR2 is SVGAGI (reference sequence). Written as DNA, the CDR3 is TGTGCCAGCAGTTCCCCTCGGAGGGGTGACAATGAGCAGTTCTTC. Protein sequence: CASSSPRRGDNEQFF.

This clonotype was counted a few times. This rearrangement joins TRBV2 to TRBJ1-1, with D unresolved. Germline values: CDR1 SNHLY, CDR2 FYNNEI. The CDR3 contains 10 residues. V shed 4 bases and J shed 10 bases, with 7 bases lying between them. CDR3 sequence reads: CASSGAGAFF. In DNA form, the CDR3 reads TGTGCCAGCAGTGGGGCGGGAGCTTTCTTT.

The chain employs TRBV20-1 and TRBJ1-1, with D perhaps TRBD1 (6 bases). CDR3 length: 14 amino acids. In germline, CDR1 is DFQATT, CDR2 SNEGSKA (reference sequence). Trimming cost V 0 bases and J 5 bases, with 13 bases left between them. The CDR3 reads CSARDPGAGTEAFF. The CDR3 DNA is TGCAGTGCTAGAGATCCGGGGGCGGGAACTGAAGCTTTCTTT.

The chain has TRBV4-2 and TRBJ1-1, with D unclear. Germline CDR1 is LGHNA and CDR2 is YNFKEQ. V shed 1 base and J shed 7 bases, with 13 bases lying between them. CDR3 length equals 14 residues. The CDR3 loop reads CASSQGELLGEAFF. CDR3 bases: TGTGCCAGCAGCCAAGGCGAGCTCCTGGGTGAAGCTTTCTTT.

J is TRBJ2-2 and V is TRBV4-3, with a possible D match to TRBD2 (6 bases). This CDR3 contains 17 residues. Trimming left V 0 bases short and J 3 bases short, with 14 bases between. In germline, CDR1 is LGHNA, CDR2 YSLEER. The CDR3: CASSQERGGEDTGELFF. In nucleotides, the CDR3 is TGCGCCAGCAGCCAAGAGAGAGGCGGGGAGGACACCGGGGAGCTGTTTTTT.

The chain combines TRBV6-1 with TRBJ2-5, with D unresolved. Trimming left V 4 bases short and J 6 bases short, with 12 bases between. This CDR3 contains 13 residues. CDR1 is MNHNS and CDR2 is SASEGT in the germline V gene. CDR3 sequence (DNA): TGTGCCAGCAGTGGGCTCTTCGCCCAGACCCAGTACTTC. This translates into CASSGLFAQTQYF.

This clonotype has only a few counts. The chain couples TRBV6-5 to TRBJ1-2; D is uncertain. The CDR3 covers 12 residues. In germline, CDR1 is MNHEY, CDR2 SVGAGI. V was pared by 8 bases and J by 1 base, with 8 bases between. For the CDR3, the DNA is TGTGCCAGCCGGGATCTTAACTATGGCTACACCTTC. It encodes CASRDLNYGYTF.

The V call is TRBV12-3 or TRBV12-4, the J call TRBJ2-2; the D is unclear. Trimming took off 8 bases at V and 6 bases at J, with 10 bases between the two ends. CDR3 length: 12 amino acids. CDR3 nucleotide sequence: TGTGCCAGCGCCCGTAGGGCCGGGGAGCTGTTTTTT. Translation: CASARRAGELFF.

The V gene is TRBV4-3, the J gene TRBJ1-5; a possible D gene is TRBD1 (6 bases). Trimming took 5 bases from V and 9 from J, leaving 8 bases between them. This CDR3 comprises 11 residues. Looked up from germline, CDR1 is LGHNA and CDR2 is YSLEER. The CDR3 region is CASSTGWPQHF. DNA of the CDR3: TGCGCCAGCAGCACAGGGTGGCCCCAGCATTTT.

The chain links TRBV9 to TRBJ2-3, with unresolved D. CDR3 length: 16 residues. Germline assignment: CDR1 SGDLS and CDR2 YYNGEE. Trimming pared 0 bases from V and 10 bases from J, leaving 21 bases between. Here the CDR3 reads CASSVEGRLGPGAQYF. The CDR3 nucleotides read TGTGCCAGCAGCGTAGAAGGGCGACTGGGCCCTGGAGCGCAGTATTTT.

This chain uses TRBV20-1 with TRBJ2-7; TRBD1 matches at 7 bases. Germline V gene sequence: CDR1 DFQATT, CDR2 SNEGSKA (reference sequence). The V and J ends lost 3 bases and 2 bases, in that order; junction bases with no gene match: 4. This CDR3 has 13 residues. The DNA of the CDR3 is TGCAGTGCTAGGTCCGACAGGGCCTACGAGCAGTACTTC. Translating gives CSARSDRAYEQYF.

The V and J genes are TRBV14 and TRBJ2-1, with TRBD2 matching 10 bases. CDR1 is SGHDN and CDR2 is FVKESK in the germline V gene. This CDR3 has 16 amino acids. Trimming cost V 4 bases and J 9 bases; bases outside gene matches: 12. This CDR3 is CASSLTPGLALSEQFF. CDR3 DNA: TGTGCCAGCAGCCTAACACCGGGACTAGCGTTGTCTGAGCAGTTCTTC.

The chain joins TRBV7-2 to TRBJ2-7; 9 bases are shared with TRBD2. This CDR3 spans 16 amino acids. The V segment lost 6 bases and the J segment 0 bases; nucleotides outside the gene matches: 9. Germline lookup yields CDR1 SGHTA and CDR2 FQGNSA. CDR3: CASSRVAGASSYEQYF. CDR3 DNA sequence: TGTGCCAGCAGTCGGGTAGCGGGAGCCAGCTCCTACGAGCAGTACTTC.

This clonotype was seen only a few times. V is TRBV29-1 and J is TRBJ2-5; D may be TRBD1 (5 bases). The germline gives CDR1 SQVTM, CDR2 ANQGSEA. The V and J ends lost 3 bases and 1 base respectively, with 15 bases between them. This CDR3 has 15 amino acids. CDR3 sequence: CSVDRQGASQETQYF. CDR3 DNA: TGCAGCGTTGATCGGCAAGGGGCGTCCCAAGAGACCCAGTACTTC.

The chain carries TRBV12-3 or TRBV12-4 and TRBJ2-5; 9 nucleotides line up with TRBD2. Trimming took 8 bases from V and 0 from J; bases not matched to a gene: 4. The CDR3 loop spans 14 amino acids. The CDR3 reads CASGAGGYQETQYF. In DNA form, the CDR3 reads TGTGCCAGCGGAGCGGGGGGCTACCAAGAGACCCAGTACTTC.

This clonotype was counted a few times. The CDR3 is CASRPGGAEQFF. Here the CDR3 DNA reads TGTGCCAGCCGCCCCGGGGGGGCTGAGCAGTTCTTC. The chain combines TRBV28 with TRBJ2-1; 8 nucleotides match TRBD2. The CDR3 runs to 12 residues. Germline assignment: CDR1 MDHEN and CDR2 SYDVKM. V lost 8 bases and J lost 9; bases outside the gene matches: 6.

The chain joins TRBV20-1 to TRBJ2-5; the match to TRBD2 covers 7 bases. The V gene end was trimmed by 2 bases and the J gene end by 1 base; junction bases not matched to a gene: 10. The CDR3 sequence is 16 residues long. Germline assignment: CDR1 DFQATT and CDR2 SNEGSKA (reference sequence). This CDR3 reads CSARNAAGASQETQYF. The CDR3, as DNA: TGCAGTGCTAGAAATGCGGCGGGAGCGTCCCAAGAGACCCAGTACTTC.

The CDR3 DNA is TGCGCCAGCAGCGTAGGGACAGGGGGCTTCACTGAAGCTTTCTTT. This encodes CASSVGTGGFTEAFF. This chain connects TRBV5-1 to TRBJ1-1; 12 bases align to TRBD1. This CDR3 region has 15 residues. Germline V gene data show CDR1 as SGHRS and CDR2 as YFSETQ. J was trimmed by 4 bases and V by 4 bases; bases with no gene match: 5.

This clonotype was counted only a few times. V is TRBV4-1 and J is TRBJ1-5, with unresolved D. CDR1 and CDR2 (germline): MGHRA, YSYEKL. The CDR3 sequence is 15 residues long. V was trimmed by 1 base and J by 2 bases, leaving 9 bases between them. CDR3 DNA sequence: TGCGCCAGCAGCCAAGTTCCCCCGGGCAATCAGCCCCAGCATTTT. Residues: CASSQVPPGNQPQHF.

This chain uses TRBV2 with TRBJ2-5; a weak D match, TRBD2 (5 bases). Germline loops: CDR1 SNHLY, CDR2 FYNNEI. The V end lost 6 bases, the J end lost 4 bases, and 9 bases lay between the germline ends. There are 12 residues in the CDR3. CDR3 protein: CASRTMRETQYF. Written as DNA, the CDR3 is TGTGCCAGCAGGACTATGCGAGAGACCCAGTACTTC.

This chain joins TRBV12-3 or TRBV12-4 and TRBJ2-7; 10 bases align to TRBD2. V lost 5 bases and J lost 5; bases outside the gene matches: 12. The CDR3 has 16 amino acids. In DNA form, the CDR3 reads TGTGCCAGCAGTCCTAGCGGGGGTAATTCCCCCGACGAGCAGTACGTC. Its translation is CASSPSGGNSPDEQYV.

V and J are TRBV20-1 and TRBJ2-3; 7 bases are shared with TRBD2. The V segment lost 4 bases and the J segment 2 bases; nucleotides outside the gene matches: 9. The CDR3 consists of 15 residues. Per the germline V gene, CDR1 is DFQATT and CDR2 is SNEGSKA (reference sequence). The CDR3 sequence: CSAIAGATFTDTQYF. The CDR3, as DNA: TGCAGTGCTATAGCGGGCGCTACATTCACAGATACGCAGTATTTT.